These 28 T cell receptor beta chains share one sample of origin, sequenced in a study of T cell responses to AZD1222 COVID-19 vaccine. Profiled with immunoSEQ multiplex PCR; TCRdb holds only in-frame clones, not every one. Here the sample spans about 94,000 clones, 85% being singletons. The sequencing here drew on peripheral blood, taken 28 days after the second AZD1222 dose. These receptors originate from an adult who received the AZD1222 COVID-19 vaccine.

The genes are TRBV9 and TRBJ2-3, with a tentative D call TRBD2 (6 bases). The CDR3 length is 14 residues. V gave up 0 bases and J gave up 4 bases, with 9 bases separating them. Per the germline V gene, CDR1 is SGDLS and CDR2 is YYNGEE. The CDR3 region is CASSVEWGADTQYF. The DNA of the CDR3 is TGTGCCAGCAGCGTAGAATGGGGGGCAGATACGCAGTATTTT.

V usage is TRBV6-2 or TRBV6-3 and J usage is TRBJ2-7; unclear D gene. Germline loops: CDR1 MNHEY, CDR2 SVGEGT. Trimming left V 2 bases short and J 5 bases short, with 4 bases between. This CDR3 has 11 residues. CDR3 loop: CASSYQNEQYF. In DNA form, the CDR3 reads TGTGCCAGCAGTTACCAAAACGAGCAGTACTTC.

The genes are TRBV5-1 and TRBJ2-1; 14 bases line up with TRBD2. Germline V lookup: CDR1 SGHRS, CDR2 YFSETQ. Trimming at V came to 3 bases and at J to 4 bases, leaving 6 bases not matched to a gene. The CDR3 runs to 17 residues. Here the CDR3 DNA reads TGCGCCAGCAGCTGGGGAGGGACTAGCGGGGGTTACAATGAGCAGTTCTTC. As protein: CASSWGGTSGGYNEQFF.

The chain uses TRBV6-5 and TRBJ1-2, with 8 bases lining up with TRBD1. Losses at the gene ends were 6 bases for V and 7 bases for J; bases not matched to a gene: 7. Germline CDR1 reads MNHEY; CDR2 reads SVGAGI. The CDR3 is 13 residues long. The CDR3 nucleotides are TGTGCCAGCAGCGACCGGGACAGGAGTGGCTACACCTTC. Translating it yields CASSDRDRSGYTF.

The chain joins TRBV5-6 to TRBJ2-2; a possible D gene is TRBD2 (6 bases). This CDR3 contains 16 residues. Trimming cost V 0 bases and J 1 base, with 10 bases left between them. Germline loops: CDR1 SGHDT, CDR2 YYEEEE. CDR3 sequence: CASSLGVGGNTGELFF. For the CDR3, the DNA is TGTGCCAGCAGCTTGGGGGTGGGGGGGAACACCGGGGAGCTGTTTTTT.

The V gene is TRBV6-5, the J gene TRBJ1-2, with 10 bases aligning to TRBD1. This CDR3 comprises 15 residues. CDR1 and CDR2 from the germline V gene are MNHEY and SVGAGI. The trim removed 6 bases at V and 3 bases at J, leaving 7 bases unmatched. This chain's CDR3 is CASRETGGADYGYTF. CDR3 nucleotide sequence: TGTGCCAGCAGGGAGACAGGGGGCGCAGACTATGGCTACACCTTC.

The J gene is TRBJ2-1, the V gene TRBV2; the D gene is possibly TRBD1 (5 bases). The V end lost 5 bases, the J end lost 3 bases, and 11 bases lay between the germline ends. The CDR3 runs 14 residues. Per germline, CDR1 SNHLY and CDR2 FYNNEI. This CDR3 is CASSTWGSYNEQFF. DNA of the CDR3: TGTGCCAGCAGTACCTGGGGCAGCTACAATGAGCAGTTCTTC. The whole variable domain, filled in from reference TRBV2 and TRBJ2-1, reads EPEVTQTPSHQVTQMGQEVILRCVPISNHLYFYWYRQILGQKVEFLVSFYNNEISEKSEIFDDQFSVERPDGSNFTLKIRSTKLEDSAMYFCASSTWGSYNEQFFGPGTRLTVL.

V and J are TRBV5-1 and TRBJ1-3; no firm D call. The CDR3 loop spans 15 amino acids. Germline assignment: CDR1 SGHRS and CDR2 YFSETQ. Trimming removed 1 base at V and 0 bases at J, with 8 bases between. CDR3 protein: CASSLNGASGNTIYF. The CDR3 DNA reads TGCGCCAGCAGCTTGAATGGTGCCTCTGGAAACACCATATATTTT.

J is TRBJ1-5 and V is TRBV30; D gene ambiguous. V lost 4 bases and J lost 8, with 15 bases in between. The CDR3 is made up of 13 amino acids. Per the germline V gene, CDR1 is GTSNPN and CDR2 is SVGIG (reference sequence). The DNA for the CDR3 is TGTGCCTGGACCCAGGCCCTTGGGGAGCCCCAGCATTTT. Translated: CAWTQALGEPQHF.

This CDR3 is CASRPLAVQGEQYF. Here the CDR3 DNA reads TGCGCCAGCAGGCCTCTAGCGGTGCAAGGGGAGCAGTACTTC. This chain connects TRBV10-1 to TRBJ2-7; 7 bases are a match to TRBD2. Germline V gives CDR1 WNHNN, CDR2 SYGVQD (reference sequence). This CDR3 comprises 14 residues. V shed 6 bases and J 7 bases; nucleotides not matched to a gene: 12.

The chain uses TRBV28 and TRBJ2-1, with D perhaps TRBD2 (5 bases). With 5 bases removed from V and 8 bases from J, the gap between germline ends came to 13 bases. The CDR3 is made up of 13 amino acids. CDR1 is MDHEN, CDR2 SYDVKM, per germline. CDR3 in amino acids: CASSPLVIHEQFF. CDR3 DNA: TGTGCCAGCAGTCCACTAGTGATTCATGAGCAGTTCTTC.

This chain links TRBV6-5 with TRBJ2-2, with no clear D. Trimming shortened V by 6 bases and J by 4 bases, and 12 bases separated the two germline ends. Germline CDR1 is MNHEY and CDR2 is SVGAGI. This CDR3 is 14 amino acids long. The CDR3 is CASSPAPGTGELFF. In DNA, the CDR3 is TGTGCCAGCAGCCCAGCCCCAGGCACCGGGGAGCTGTTTTTT.

The chain employs TRBV7-2 and TRBJ1-2; 9 bases are shared with TRBD1. The CDR3 length is 12 residues. Per germline, CDR1 SGHTA and CDR2 FQGNSA. The V gene end was trimmed by 4 bases and the J gene end by 12 bases; junction bases not matched to a gene: 6. The CDR3 nucleotides are TGTGCCAGCAGCTCACAGGGGGCAGTGAACACCTTC. Protein: CASSSQGAVNTF.

The V gene is TRBV5-6, the J gene TRBJ1-4; a possible D gene is TRBD1 (5 bases). The CDR3 sequence is 14 residues long. V lost 4 bases and J lost 5, with 12 bases in between. Germline CDR1 reads SGHDT; CDR2 reads YYEEEE. CDR3 sequence reads: CASSRGTVNEKLFF. CDR3 in DNA: TGTGCCAGCAGCCGAGGGACGGTAAATGAAAAACTGTTTTTT.

V gene TRBV28 combines with J gene TRBJ2-7; D is unresolved. Germline lookup yields CDR1 MDHEN and CDR2 SYDVKM. V shed 4 bases and J shed 10 bases, with 17 bases lying between them. This CDR3 is built from 13 residues. CDR3 coding DNA: TGTGCCAGCAGTTCCCCTACGACCGCGGAACAGTACTTC. This gives the protein CASSSPTTAEQYF.

The chain recombines TRBV7-2 with TRBJ1-2, with D perhaps TRBD1 (5 bases). V dropped 5 bases and J dropped 8 bases, with 12 bases sitting between them. Germline values: CDR1 SGHTA, CDR2 FQGNSA. The CDR3 has 12 amino acids. The CDR3 spells CASSPRVRGYTF. The CDR3, as DNA: TGTGCCAGCAGCCCCAGGGTGCGGGGCTACACCTTC.

The chain recombines TRBV9 with TRBJ2-2; 12 positions agree with TRBD2. The junction had 7 bases not matched to a gene; V was cut back by 1 base and J by 3 bases. The CDR3 runs 18 residues. CDR1 and CDR2 (germline): SGDLS, YYNGEE. The CDR3 bases are TGTGCCAGCAGCGTATCGCTAGCGGGAGGGACTGACACCGGGGAGCTGTTTTTT. Its translation is CASSVSLAGGTDTGELFF. Using reference TRBV9 and TRBJ2-2 for the parts outside the CDR3, the full variable domain is DSGVTQTPKHLITATGQRVTLRCSPRSGDLSVYWYQQSLDQGLQFLIQYYNGEERAKGNILERFSAQQFPDLHSELNLSSLELGDSALYFCASSVSLAGGTDTGELFFGEGSRLTVL.

J is TRBJ1-5 and V is TRBV19, with TRBD1 matching 8 bases. V trimming: 3 bases; J trimming: 7 bases; junction bases outside the gene matches: 14. CDR1 LNHDA and CDR2 SQIVND come from the germline V gene (reference sequence). CDR3 length: 17 residues. The CDR3 region is CASSILWTGQVRQPQHF. CDR3 in DNA: TGTGCCAGTAGTATTCTTTGGACAGGGCAGGTTCGGCAGCCCCAGCATTTT.

The chain combines TRBV7-3 with TRBJ2-1; perhaps TRBD2 as D (6 bases). Trimming removed 5 bases from V and 6 bases from J, with 20 bases in between. The CDR3 loop spans 16 amino acids. Looked up from germline, CDR1 is SGHTA and CDR2 is FQGTGA. This CDR3 reads CASSPIGTPRLNEQFF. The CDR3, as DNA: TGTGCCAGCAGCCCGATCGGGACTCCTCGACTCAATGAGCAGTTCTTC. The full variable domain, in which reference TRBV7-3 and TRBJ2-1 provide the parts outside the CDR3, is GAGVSQTPSNKVTEKGKYVELRCDPISGHTALYWYRQSLGQGPEFLIYFQGTGAADDSGLPNDRFFAVRPEGSVSTLKIQRTERGDSAVYLCASSPIGTPRLNEQFFGPGTRLTVL.

This clone was seen just once. The J gene is TRBJ2-1, the V gene TRBV3-1 (or the pseudogene TRBV3-2); D is unresolved. The CDR3 has 13 residues. The V end was cut by 0 bases, the J end by 10 bases, with 10 bases between. Germline lookup yields CDR1 LGHDT and CDR2 YNNKEL (reference sequence). CDR3 in amino acids: CASSQDLVREQFF. The DNA of the CDR3 is TGTGCCAGCAGCCAAGATTTAGTCCGGGAGCAGTTCTTC.

The sample holds one count of this clone. This chain uses TRBV24-1 with TRBJ2-1; 10 nucleotides match TRBD2. From germline, CDR1 is KGHDR and CDR2 SFDVKD. J was trimmed by 2 bases and V by 1 base; bases with no gene match: 7. The CDR3 extends over 18 amino acids. The CDR3 loop is CATSDFPQREGPYNEQFF. Here the CDR3 DNA reads TGTGCCACCAGTGATTTCCCCCAGCGGGAGGGCCCCTACAATGAGCAGTTCTTC.

To note about this clone: This specimen includes other DNA sequences encoding the same CDR3. The rearrangement joins TRBV12-3 or TRBV12-4 to TRBJ1-4; D gene ambiguous. The CDR3 contains 13 residues. V was shortened by 6 bases and J by 4 bases, with 9 bases between the two germline ends. CDR3 DNA sequence: TGTGCCAGCAGCTTTGGTCGTAATGAAAAACTGTTTTTT. Translated: CASSFGRNEKLFF.

The chain links TRBV28 to TRBJ1-2, with 9 bases aligning to TRBD1. From germline, CDR1 is MDHEN and CDR2 SYDVKM. The CDR3 covers 16 residues. With 5 bases clipped from V and 1 base from J, the junction kept 8 bases outside the gene matches. The CDR3 nucleotides read TGTGCCAGCAGTCGACAGGGGGGAAGAGGTAACTATGGCTACACCTTC. Translating gives CASSRQGGRGNYGYTF.

The CDR3 is CASSPDRGYGYTF. DNA for the CDR3: TGTGCCAGCAGCCCGGACAGGGGCTATGGCTACACCTTC. This rearrangement joins TRBV14 to TRBJ1-2; 9 bases map to TRBD1. The germline gives CDR1 SGHDN, CDR2 FVKESK. The V and J ends lost 4 bases and 4 bases, in that order; junction bases with no gene match: 1. This CDR3 is 13 amino acids long.

Worth noting for this clone: An end of the junction differs from the germline gene, which may be a read error. The chain recombines TRBV7-7 with TRBJ2-1, with D possibly matching TRBD2 (5 bases). Germline V gene data show CDR1 as SSHAT and CDR2 as FNYEAQ (reference sequence). This CDR3 comprises 15 residues. The CDR3 DNA reads TGTGCTAGCAGCCTTTCGGGGAGCCCTATCAATGAGCAGTTCTTC. Translated: CASSLSGSPINEQFF.

The rearrangement links TRBV20-1 to TRBJ2-7, with unresolved D. From germline, CDR1 is DFQATT and CDR2 SNEGSKA (reference sequence). V was shortened by 3 bases and J by 5 bases, with 14 bases between the two germline ends. This CDR3 comprises 13 residues. CDR3 amino acids: CSASSLGWNEQYF. Written as DNA, the CDR3 is TGCAGTGCTAGTTCGCTAGGTTGGAACGAGCAGTACTTC.

This chain links TRBV5-4 with TRBJ2-7; 9 bases map to TRBD2. This CDR3 is built from 16 residues. V was clipped by 9 bases and J by 3 bases; unmatched bases: 16. CDR1 and CDR2 from the germline V gene are SGHNT and YYREEE (reference sequence). Written as DNA, the CDR3 is TGTGCCACCAAGCGGGAGGTAGCGGAGGCGCACTACGAGCAGTACTTC. Translated: CATKREVAEAHYEQYF.

J is TRBJ2-2 and V is TRBV29-1; D could derive from TRBD1 or TRBD2 (5 bases each). The germline V gene encodes CDR1 SQVTM and CDR2 ANQGSEA. The V gene lost 6 bases and the J gene lost 7 bases, with 15 bases spanning the gap. The CDR3 spans 13 residues. As DNA, the CDR3 is TGCAGCGTGAACCACGGGGCGCGCGGGGAGCTGTTTTTT. Encoded protein: CSVNHGARGELFF.